These 28 T cell receptor beta chains originate from one sample sequenced in a study of blood T cell repertoires in COVID-19 (dated by TCRdb to the early 2020s). The method was the immunoSEQ multiplex PCR assay. Sourced from immuneACCESS, this table was stored by TCRdb with only in-frame sequences that have V and J called. A share of the clones is absent; for the studies checked, an unresolved V gene accounts for under half, and the remainder has no known explanation. Across this sample there are under 150,000 clones, with 76% seen only once. The biggest ten clones account for about 3.9% of the sample. Input material: peripheral blood. The receptor source for this set is a man between 60 and 75 years old with acute or convalescent COVID-19.

This clone was found once. The rearrangement uses TRBV6-5 and TRBJ1-2; 7 nucleotides align to TRBD1. Germline V CDR1 and CDR2: MNHEY, SVGAGI. The ends lost 5 bases at V and 6 bases at J; junction bases unmatched: 3. CDR3 size: 12 residues. The DNA of the CDR3 is TGTGCCAGCAGTCCCGACAGGGATGGCTACACCTTC. The encoded protein is CASSPDRDGYTF.

The chain is built from TRBV10-3 and TRBJ1-3; unclear D gene. CDR3 length: 13 residues. V was clipped by 10 bases and J by 4 bases, with 14 bases between them. CDR1 and CDR2 (germline): ENHRY, SYGVKD. Written as DNA, the CDR3 is TGTGCCACCCGCGGGAGTGCGGGAAACACCATATATTTT. Amino acids: CATRGSAGNTIYF.

The chain employs TRBV2 and TRBJ1-6; unclear D gene. This CDR3 spans 14 amino acids. Trimming removed 2 bases from V and 6 bases from J, with 8 bases in between. Germline assignment: CDR1 SNHLY and CDR2 FYNNEI. As DNA, the CDR3 is TGTGCCAGCAGTGAACCAGACTTTAATTCACCCCTCCACTTT. Translating it yields CASSEPDFNSPLHF.

The chain uses TRBV18 and TRBJ2-5; possible D gene TRBD1, 5 bases. Germline V gene lookup returns CDR1 KGHSH and CDR2 LQKENI. The CDR3 has 13 residues. Trimming took off 2 bases at V and 3 bases at J, with 7 bases between the two ends. For the CDR3, the DNA is TGTGCCAGCTCACCAGTCAGGGAAGAGACCCAGTACTTC. Protein product: CASSPVREETQYF. The full variable domain, in which reference TRBV18 and TRBJ2-5 provide the parts outside the CDR3, is NAGVMQNPRHLVRRRGQEARLRCSPMKGHSHVYWYRQLPEEGLKFMVYLQKENIIDESGMPKERFSAEFPKEGPSILRIQQVVRGDSAAYFCASSPVREETQYFGPGTRLLVL.

V gene TRBV14 combines with J gene TRBJ2-3, with D perhaps matching TRBD2 (5 bases). The germline V gene encodes CDR1 SGHDN and CDR2 FVKESK. This CDR3 has 15 residues. The V and J ends lost 4 bases and 4 bases respectively, with 15 bases between them. The CDR3 here is CASSRSAWGADTQYF. CDR3 coding DNA: TGTGCCAGCAGCCGGAGCGCCTGGGGAGCAGATACGCAGTATTTT.

The chain joins TRBV2 to TRBJ2-7, with 10 nucleotides matching TRBD1. The CDR3 length is 15 residues. After removal of 2 bases from V and 4 bases from J, the junction contained 5 bases not matched to a gene. CDR1 SNHLY and CDR2 FYNNEI come from the germline V gene. CDR3 amino acids: CASSERDRGFYEQYF. The CDR3, as DNA: TGTGCCAGCAGTGAACGGGACAGGGGATTTTACGAGCAGTACTTC. Full variable domain (outside the CDR3, taken from reference TRBV2 and TRBJ2-7): EPEVTQTPSHQVTQMGQEVILRCVPISNHLYFYWYRQILGQKVEFLVSFYNNEISEKSEIFDDQFSVERPDGSNFTLKIRSTKLEDSAMYFCASSERDRGFYEQYFGPGTRLTVT.

DNA of the CDR3: TGTGCCACCAGTGATGACTATAGCAATCAGCCCCAGCATTTT. It encodes CATSDDYSNQPQHF. V gene TRBV24-1 combines with J gene TRBJ1-5; no clear D. This CDR3 has 14 amino acids. Germline V lookup: CDR1 KGHDR, CDR2 SFDVKD. V lost 3 bases to trimming and J lost 0 bases, with 5 bases between them.

The chain links TRBV29-1 to TRBJ2-2; 8 positions match TRBD1. This CDR3 is 15 amino acids long. Trimming cost V 2 bases and J 0 bases; bases outside gene matches: 2. Germline CDR1 and CDR2: SQVTM and ANQGSEA. This chain's CDR3 is CSVEKGQANTGELFF. The DNA of the CDR3 is TGCAGCGTTGAAAAGGGACAGGCGAACACCGGGGAGCTGTTTTTT.

The chain couples TRBV11-2 to TRBJ2-7; D ambiguous. The V gene lost 2 bases and the J gene lost 2 bases, with 13 bases spanning the gap. Per the germline V gene, CDR1 is SGHAT and CDR2 is FQNNGV. The CDR3 runs 15 residues. CDR3 in amino acids: CASSLITAVTYEQYF. In nucleotides, the CDR3 is TGTGCCAGCAGCTTAATCACAGCTGTGACCTACGAGCAGTACTTC.

This clone showed up just once. This chain uses TRBV2 with TRBJ2-1; weak D call: TRBD2 (5 bases). Germline loops: CDR1 SNHLY, CDR2 FYNNEI. The CDR3 consists of 13 residues. V lost 6 bases, J lost 9 bases, and 15 bases lay in between. For the CDR3, the DNA is TGTGCCAGCAGAGGTGGTATAGCGTCTGAGCAGTTCTTC. It specifies CASRGGIASEQFF. Filled out from reference TRBV2 and TRBJ2-1, the complete variable domain reads EPEVTQTPSHQVTQMGQEVILRCVPISNHLYFYWYRQILGQKVEFLVSFYNNEISEKSEIFDDQFSVERPDGSNFTLKIRSTKLEDSAMYFCASRGGIASEQFFGPGTRLTVL.

The chain combines TRBV3-1 (or the pseudogene TRBV3-2) with TRBJ1-2; the match to TRBD1 covers 7 bases. CDR1 is LGHDT, CDR2 YNNKEL, per germline (reference sequence). The CDR3 sequence is 15 residues long. V was clipped by 4 bases and J by 4 bases; unmatched bases: 9. CDR3 protein: CASSPRQGRGYGYTF. For the CDR3, the DNA is TGTGCCAGCAGCCCCCGACAGGGCCGAGGCTATGGCTACACCTTC.

This rearrangement joins TRBV7-9 to TRBJ2-7; D call uncertain. Trimming removed 1 base from V and 6 bases from J, with 7 bases in between. CDR3 length equals 12 residues. Germline assignment: CDR1 SEHNR and CDR2 FQNEAQ (reference sequence). CDR3: CASSLVPGEQYF. The CDR3 DNA follows: TGTGCCAGCAGCTTAGTCCCAGGCGAGCAGTACTTC.

The chain carries TRBV6-5 and TRBJ1-2; 9 nucleotides line up with TRBD1. V lost 6 bases to trimming and J lost 4 bases; unmatched junction nucleotides: 6. The CDR3 has 14 residues. Germline CDR1 MNHEY, CDR2 SVGAGI. The CDR3 DNA sequence: TGTGCCAGCAGGCAAACAGGGGGCCCCTATGGCTACACCTTC. The encoded protein is CASRQTGGPYGYTF.

This clone was observed a few times. V gene TRBV21-1 combines with J gene TRBJ1-6; the DNA was not compared with TRBD1, the D call given in the table. TRBV21-1 constitutes a pseudogene. The CDR3 extends over 17 amino acids. For the CDR3, the DNA is TGTGCCAGCAGTTACAAGATGGACAGGGAAGAGTATTCACCCCTCCACTTT. Its translation: CASSYKMDREEYSPLHF.

The chain links TRBV6-5 to TRBJ1-1; 10 bases align to TRBD1. This CDR3 has 14 residues. The V gene end was trimmed by 7 bases and the J gene end by 4 bases; junction bases not matched to a gene: 6. Germline-derived CDR1 and CDR2 are MNHEY and SVGAGI. The CDR3 spells CASIPRDRGTEAFF. The CDR3 coding sequence is TGTGCCAGCATCCCCCGGGACAGGGGCACTGAAGCTTTCTTT.

The chain joins TRBV2 to TRBJ2-3, with 9 bases lining up with TRBD1. The CDR3 is made up of 14 amino acids. V gave up 7 bases and J gave up 4 bases; unmatched junction bases: 6. Germline V CDR1 and CDR2: SNHLY, FYNNEI. CDR3 in DNA: TGTGCCAGCACGGGGACAGGGAGGGCAGATACGCAGTATTTT. Residues: CASTGTGRADTQYF.

The chain is built from TRBV29-1 and TRBJ2-7, with D possibly being TRBD2 (5 bases). This CDR3 has 13 amino acids. The ends were cut back, 3 bases at V and 4 bases at J, with 13 bases in the middle. Germline CDR1 SQVTM, CDR2 ANQGSEA. As DNA, the CDR3 is TGCAGCGTTGAGAAGGGAGTAGGTTACGAGCAGTACTTC. Residues: CSVEKGVGYEQYF.

The rearrangement links TRBV5-4 to TRBJ2-3; 7 bases map to TRBD2. J lost 6 bases, V lost 2 bases, and 9 bases had no gene match. The length of the CDR3 is 15 residues. Germline V gene data show CDR1 as SGHNT and CDR2 as YYREEE (reference sequence). CDR3 coding DNA: TGTGCCAGCAGCTTAGGCGGGAGTGCTTACGATACGCAGTATTTT. Protein: CASSLGGSAYDTQYF.

V usage is TRBV28 and J usage is TRBJ1-2; D may be TRBD1 (5 bases). Germline V lookup: CDR1 MDHEN, CDR2 SYDVKM. The germline V and J ends were trimmed by 4 bases and 6 bases, with 15 bases remaining between them. The CDR3 length is 14 residues. CDR3: CASSSQGGRNGYTF. The CDR3 DNA sequence: TGTGCCAGCAGTTCCCAGGGAGGGAGGAATGGCTACACCTTC.

This chain connects TRBV11-2 to TRBJ2-7; D is perhaps TRBD2 (6 bases). V lost 4 bases and J lost 0, with 19 bases in between. Germline V lookup: CDR1 SGHAT, CDR2 FQNNGV. The CDR3 consists of 17 residues. As DNA, the CDR3 is TGTGCCAGCAGCTCCACATTTGCGGACGGGAGCTCCTACGAGCAGTACTTC. Translated, it gives CASSSTFADGSSYEQYF.

As concerns this clone: This sample also contains other DNA sequences that code for the same CDR3. The V gene is TRBV18, the J gene TRBJ1-5; D gene uncertain. V was shortened by 2 bases and J by 1 base, with 3 bases between the two germline ends. This CDR3 has 13 residues. Germline CDR1 KGHSH, CDR2 LQKENI. The CDR3 DNA reads as TGTGCCAGCTCACCAGGCAGCAATCAGCCCCAGCATTTT. Its translation is CASSPGSNQPQHF.

V and J are TRBV7-2 and TRBJ2-6; weak D call: TRBD2 (6 bases). The CDR3 runs to 16 residues. Germline lookup yields CDR1 SGHTA and CDR2 FQGNSA. V dropped 5 bases and J dropped 3 bases, with 14 bases sitting between them. CDR3 in amino acids: CASSRAWGGGANVLTF. Here the CDR3 DNA reads TGTGCCAGCAGCCGCGCCTGGGGAGGTGGGGCCAACGTCCTGACTTTC. Using reference TRBV7-2 and TRBJ2-6 for the parts outside the CDR3, the full variable domain is GAGVSQSPSNKVTEKGKDVELRCDPISGHTALYWYRQSLGQGLEFLIYFQGNSAPDKSGLPSDRFSAERTGGSVSTLTIQRTQQEDSAVYLCASSRAWGGGANVLTFGAGSRLTVL.

In its sample, this clone was seen once. This rearrangement joins TRBV2 to TRBJ1-5, with TRBD1 as a possible D gene (6 bases). CDR3 length: 15 amino acids. The germline V gene has CDR1 SNHLY and CDR2 FYNNEI. Trimming removed 6 bases at V and 1 base at J, with 13 bases between. The CDR3 here is CASSAEGGSNQPQHF. CDR3 sequence (DNA): TGTGCCAGCAGCGCGGAGGGGGGGAGCAATCAGCCCCAGCATTTT. The full variable domain, its missing parts supplied by reference TRBV2 and TRBJ1-5, is EPEVTQTPSHQVTQMGQEVILRCVPISNHLYFYWYRQILGQKVEFLVSFYNNEISEKSEIFDDQFSVERPDGSNFTLKIRSTKLEDSAMYFCASSAEGGSNQPQHFGDGTRLSIL.

The gene calls are TRBV28 and TRBJ2-3; D uncertain. CDR3 length equals 13 residues. Germline values: CDR1 MDHEN, CDR2 SYDVKM. The V end lost 8 bases, the J end lost 0 bases, and 9 bases lay between the germline ends. The chain's CDR3 is CASGGLSTDTQYF. The CDR3 DNA is TGTGCCAGCGGCGGCCTCAGCACAGATACGCAGTATTTT.

This clone was found a few times. The chain couples TRBV2 to TRBJ1-1, with D perhaps TRBD1 (6 bases). In germline, CDR1 is SNHLY, CDR2 FYNNEI. The ends were cut back, 4 bases at V and 0 bases at J, with 15 bases in the middle. The CDR3 runs 16 residues. CDR3 in amino acids: CASSGGRTDVNTEAFF. The CDR3 DNA reads as TGTGCCAGCAGTGGCGGTAGGACAGACGTGAACACTGAAGCTTTCTTT.

The chain joins TRBV7-6 to TRBJ1-1; D not certain. CDR1 is SGHVS and CDR2 is FNYEAQ in the germline V gene. The CDR3 totals 15 residues. Trimming took off 3 bases at V and 0 bases at J, with 11 bases between the two ends. The CDR3 DNA reads TGTGCCAGCAGCTTTTCGACACGGATGAACACTGAAGCTTTCTTT. Its translation: CASSFSTRMNTEAFF.

The chain couples TRBV2 to TRBJ2-7; 8 bases fit TRBD1. The CDR3 runs to 17 residues. The V gene end was trimmed by 7 bases and the J gene end by 0 bases; junction bases not matched to a gene: 14. Germline CDR1 SNHLY, CDR2 FYNNEI. In DNA, the CDR3 is TGTGCCAGCAAATTAACTTGGGGGGACAGGAGCTCCTACGAGCAGTACTTC. This sequence encodes CASKLTWGDRSSYEQYF.

The J gene is TRBJ2-7, the V gene TRBV7-9; D is undetermined. Germline-derived CDR1 and CDR2 are SEHNR and FQNEAQ (reference sequence). V was pared by 2 bases and J by 13 bases, with 24 bases between. The CDR3 is made up of 15 amino acids. The CDR3 here is CASSLTSAVGTPNYF. The CDR3 DNA reads as TGTGCCAGCAGCTTAACGTCGGCGGTTGGCACACCGAACTACTTC.